These 29 T cell receptor beta chains were sequenced from one sample in a study of cytomegalovirus exposure and HLA in healthy donors. With 60 Vbeta and 13 Jbeta primers, the PCR was carried out. The repertoire was sequenced with immunoSEQ multiplex PCR; TCRdb's copy has only in-frame clones and lacks some. The sample contains 150,000 to 200,000 clones, about 88% of which appear only once. Sequences were obtained from PBMCs. These TCRs come from a man younger than 35 in good health and CMV-seropositive.

This sequence joins TRBV6-1 and TRBJ1-4; TRBD1 matches at 7 bases. V lost 11 bases and J lost 7; bases outside the gene matches: 16. In germline, CDR1 is MNHNS, CDR2 SASEGT. The CDR3 has 15 amino acids. The CDR3 sequence is CAGGGPNQGVEKLFF. The CDR3 DNA reads as TGTGCCGGGGGAGGACCCAATCAGGGGGTTGAAAAACTGTTTTTT.

J is TRBJ2-1 and V is TRBV30; 10 nucleotides align to TRBD2. V gave up 8 bases and J gave up 2 bases; unmatched junction bases: 6. The CDR3 covers 14 residues. The germline CDR1 and CDR2 sequences are GTSNPN and SVGIG (reference sequence). CDR3 sequence (DNA): TGTGCCGGTGAGCTAGCGGGGGCCTACAATGAGCAGTTCTTC. It yields the protein CAGELAGAYNEQFF.

The J gene is TRBJ2-5, the V gene TRBV7-3; TRBD2 might be the D (5 bases). Germline V lookup: CDR1 SGHTA, CDR2 FQGTGA. The CDR3 is made up of 13 amino acids. V shed 5 bases and J shed 4 bases, with 11 bases lying between them. The DNA of the CDR3 is TGTGCCAGCAGCGGAAGCGGCGGAGAGACCCAGTACTTC. Its protein is CASSGSGGETQYF.

Comment on this clone: One junction end disagrees with the germline gene, perhaps due to a read error. V and J are TRBV5-1 and TRBJ2-4, with D unresolved. The germline CDR1 and CDR2 sequences are SGHRS and YFSETQ. The CDR3 consists of 13 residues. CDR3 sequence (DNA): TGCGCCAGCAGCTTGGAAGCCAAAAACAGTCAGTACTTC. It encodes CASSLEAKNSQYF.

The genes are TRBV7-3 and TRBJ2-1; 9 bases fit TRBD2. Germline assignment: CDR1 SGHTA and CDR2 FQGTGA. The CDR3 loop spans 14 amino acids. J was trimmed by 6 bases and V by 8 bases; bases with no gene match: 8. CDR3 in DNA: TGTGCCAGCTCTTCCGGACTAGCGTTCAATGAGCAGTTCTTC. Residues: CASSSGLAFNEQFF.

The gene calls are TRBV20-1 and TRBJ1-2; D gene unclear. The CDR3 runs 11 residues. Germline V lookup: CDR1 DFQATT, CDR2 SNEGSKA (reference sequence). The V and J ends lost 3 bases and 5 bases respectively, with 7 bases between them. The CDR3 nucleotides are TGCAGTGCTAGTACGGGTTATGGCTACACCTTC. It specifies CSASTGYGYTF.

The rearrangement links TRBV18 to TRBJ1-1, with TRBD1 identical over 7 bases. The CDR3 runs to 16 residues. CDR1 and CDR2 (germline): KGHSH, LQKENI. V trimming: 3 bases; J trimming: 6 bases; junction bases outside the gene matches: 13. The CDR3 nucleotides are TGTGCCAGCTCACCCACAGGGGTCCCGGGTGACTCTGAAGCTTTCTTT. Translating gives CASSPTGVPGDSEAFF.

The chain joins TRBV5-1 to TRBJ1-1; 12 bases are shared with TRBD1. After removal of 0 bases from V and 4 bases from J, the junction contained 4 bases not matched to a gene. This CDR3 spans 16 amino acids. Germline V lookup: CDR1 SGHRS, CDR2 YFSETQ. CDR3 sequence: CASSLEGQGAFTEAFF. The CDR3 DNA is TGCGCCAGCAGCTTGGAGGGACAGGGGGCATTCACTGAAGCTTTCTTT. The whole variable domain, remainder taken from reference TRBV5-1 and TRBJ1-1, is KAGVTQTPRYLIKTRGQQVTLSCSPISGHRSVSWYQQTPGQGLQFLFEYFSETQRNKGNFPGRFSGRQFSNSRSEMNVSTLELGDSALYLCASSLEGQGAFTEAFFGQGTRLTVV.

V gene TRBV25-1 combines with J gene TRBJ2-7; tentative D call: TRBD1 (6 bases). The CDR3 is 12 residues long. The V and J ends lost 6 bases and 6 bases respectively, with 12 bases between them. Germline-derived CDR1 and CDR2 are MGHDK and SYGVNS. Here the CDR3 reads CASSTPGAEQYF. CDR3 DNA: TGTGCCAGCAGCACCCCAGGGGCCGAGCAGTACTTC.

The genes are TRBV5-8 and TRBJ2-1; TRBD2 might be the D (5 bases). Trimming took off 4 bases at V and 4 bases at J, with 9 bases between the two ends. CDR1 SGHTS and CDR2 YDEGEE come from the germline V gene. The CDR3 has 13 amino acids. The CDR3 nucleotides are TGTGCCAGCAGCCGGGATACTTACAATGAGCAGTTCTTC. It translates to CASSRDTYNEQFF.

V usage is TRBV5-1 and J usage is TRBJ2-3; 11 bases match TRBD2. The CDR3 consists of 19 residues. J was trimmed by 0 bases and V by 2 bases; bases with no gene match: 11. CDR1 SGHRS and CDR2 YFSETQ come from the germline V gene. In DNA, the CDR3 is TGCGCCAGCAGCTTTATTAGCGGGGGGGGCACCCCTAGCACAGATACGCAGTATTTT. Its protein product is CASSFISGGGTPSTDTQYF.

CDR3 DNA sequence: TGCAGCGTTGACGGGGGTTTCTACAATGAGCAGTTCTTC. Protein product: CSVDGGFYNEQFF. The V gene is TRBV29-1, the J gene TRBJ2-1; D possibly corresponds to TRBD2 (6 bases). V gave up 3 bases and J gave up 3 bases, with 9 bases separating them. The germline V gene encodes CDR1 SQVTM and CDR2 ANQGSEA. The CDR3 runs to 13 residues.

This clone was found a few times. The chain combines TRBV7-2 with TRBJ2-5, with 10 nucleotides matching TRBD1. The germline V gene has CDR1 SGHTA and CDR2 FQGNSA. The J segment lost 5 bases and the V segment lost 5 bases, leaving 5 bases of the junction unmatched. The CDR3 covers 14 residues. As DNA, the CDR3 is TGTGCCAGCAGCGTGACAGGGGGCATCGAGACCCAGTACTTC. It yields the protein CASSVTGGIETQYF.

The genes are TRBV7-9 and TRBJ2-1, with 8 bases aligning to TRBD2. The trim removed 5 bases at V and 4 bases at J, leaving 16 bases unmatched. The CDR3 loop spans 18 amino acids. Germline V gene sequence: CDR1 SEHNR, CDR2 FQNEAQ (reference sequence). Here the CDR3 reads CASSSLEGGGLWYNEQFF. CDR3 sequence (DNA): TGTGCCAGCAGCAGCTTAGAAGGCGGGGGGCTATGGTACAATGAGCAGTTCTTC.

V and J are TRBV7-2 and TRBJ2-7; 8 bases map to TRBD1. Germline V CDR1 and CDR2: SGHTA, FQGNSA. The junction had 4 bases not matched to a gene; V was cut back by 0 bases and J by 3 bases. The CDR3 runs 15 residues. The CDR3, as DNA: TGTGCCAGCAGCTTAGCGACAGGACAGGGCTACGAGCAGTACTTC. Protein sequence: CASSLATGQGYEQYF. Full variable domain (outside the CDR3, taken from reference TRBV7-2 and TRBJ2-7): GAGVSQSPSNKVTEKGKDVELRCDPISGHTALYWYRQSLGQGLEFLIYFQGNSAPDKSGLPSDRFSAERTGGSVSTLTIQRTQQEDSAVYLCASSLATGQGYEQYFGPGTRLTVT.

The rearrangement links TRBV20-1 to TRBJ2-2; D not resolved. Trimming took off 2 bases at V and 7 bases at J, with 5 bases between the two ends. The CDR3 totals 11 residues. Germline CDR1 is DFQATT and CDR2 is SNEGSKA (reference sequence). The DNA for the CDR3 is TGCAGTGCTAGACATAGCGGGGAGCTGTTTTTT. This translates into CSARHSGELFF.

The chain is built from TRBV7-3 and TRBJ1-2, with 7 bases matching TRBD1. V shed 2 bases and J 3 bases; nucleotides not matched to a gene: 6. There are 15 residues in the CDR3. CDR1 SGHTA and CDR2 FQGTGA come from the germline V gene. The DNA of the CDR3 is TGTGCCAGCAGCTTAGATCGAACAGGGGACTATGGCTACACCTTC. Encoded protein: CASSLDRTGDYGYTF.

J is TRBJ1-2 and V is TRBV7-2; the D is unclear. Germline V gene data show CDR1 as SGHTA and CDR2 as FQGNSA. The V end lost 6 bases, the J end lost 6 bases, and 5 bases lay between the germline ends. The CDR3 runs to 10 residues. CDR3 in amino acids: CASRRDGYTF. The CDR3 DNA reads TGTGCCAGCAGGAGAGATGGCTACACCTTC.

The chain is built from TRBV9 and TRBJ2-1; 7 bases match TRBD2. The germline V gene has CDR1 SGDLS and CDR2 YYNGEE. The CDR3 covers 15 residues. V trimming: 3 bases; J trimming: 0 bases; junction bases outside the gene matches: 3. CDR3 amino acids: CASSASGNSYNEQFF. DNA for the CDR3: TGTGCCAGCAGCGCTAGCGGAAACTCCTACAATGAGCAGTTCTTC.

The chain couples TRBV7-6 to TRBJ2-1, with a possible D match to TRBD1 (6 bases). The CDR3 length is 14 residues. CDR1 is SGHVS, CDR2 FNYEAQ, per germline. The germline V and J ends were trimmed by 1 base and 9 bases, with 13 bases remaining between them. CDR3 sequence (DNA): TGTGCCAGCAGCTTAGGGCAGGCCAGGGGTGAGCAGTTCTTC. Its translation is CASSLGQARGEQFF.

This chain joins TRBV11-2 and TRBJ2-7; 10 nucleotides align to TRBD1. Looked up from germline, CDR1 is SGHAT and CDR2 is FQNNGV. This CDR3 has 15 amino acids. Trimming took 4 bases from V and 2 from J; bases not matched to a gene: 5. CDR3 DNA sequence: TGTGCCAGCAGCTCGACAGGGGGCCTTCCCTACGAGCAGTACTTC. It is translated as CASSSTGGLPYEQYF. The variable domain in full, completed from reference TRBV11-2 and TRBJ2-7, reads EAGVAQSPRYKIIEKRQSVAFWCNPISGHATLYWYQQILGQGPKLLIQFQNNGVVDDSQLPKDRFSAERLKGVDSTLKIQPAKLEDSAVYLCASSSTGGLPYEQYFGPGTRLTVT.

The sample holds a few counts of this clone. J is TRBJ2-3 and V is TRBV6-5, with no clear D. CDR3 length: 13 residues. CDR1 is MNHEY and CDR2 is SVGAGI in the germline V gene. V lost 4 bases, J lost 6 bases, and 11 bases lay in between. The CDR3, as DNA: TGTGCCAGCAGTTCCACCACCCGGGATACGCAGTATTTT. The encoded protein is CASSSTTRDTQYF.

The V gene is TRBV18, the J gene TRBJ2-3; the match to TRBD2 covers 7 bases. The germline CDR1 and CDR2 sequences are KGHSH and LQKENI. The CDR3 consists of 13 residues. Trimming removed 4 bases from V and 5 bases from J; junction bases left unmatched: 3. CDR3 bases: TGTGCCAGCTCACTTTCTAGCGGAGATACGCAGTATTTT. Encoded protein: CASSLSSGDTQYF.

The CDR3 DNA sequence: TGTGCCAGCAGATCCCTTAGCGGGGGCAATGAGCAGTTCTTC. Its translation is CASRSLSGGNEQFF. This chain connects TRBV6-5 to TRBJ2-1; TRBD2 matches 9 bases. The CDR3 consists of 14 residues. Germline V lookup: CDR1 MNHEY, CDR2 SVGAGI. Losses at the gene ends were 6 bases for V and 6 bases for J; bases not matched to a gene: 6.

This sequence joins TRBV19 and TRBJ2-2, with 7 bases identical to TRBD1. J was trimmed by 1 base and V by 10 bases; bases with no gene match: 6. Per germline, CDR1 LNHDA and CDR2 SQIVND (reference sequence). CDR3 size: 14 residues. CDR3 sequence: CATNDRVNTGELFF. CDR3 DNA: TGTGCCACCAACGACAGGGTGAACACCGGGGAGCTGTTTTTT.

The J gene is TRBJ2-3, the V gene TRBV14; D is perhaps TRBD2 (6 bases). The CDR3 is 14 residues long. Looked up from germline, CDR1 is SGHDN and CDR2 is FVKESK. V was pared by 5 bases and J by 1 base, with 10 bases between. The CDR3 coding sequence is TGTGCCAGCAGCTGGGGCGGGGGCACAGATACGCAGTATTTT. The encoded protein is CASSWGGGTDTQYF.

The rearrangement uses TRBV5-6 and TRBJ2-5; 11 nucleotides agree with TRBD2. Near its end, the DNA agrees better with TRBJ2-7, so the J call may be wrong. Germline CDR1 is SGHDT and CDR2 is YYEEEE. CDR3 length equals 16 residues. CDR3 residues: CASSPLLAGGPYEQYF. CDR3 coding DNA: TGTGCCAGCAGCCCCCTTTTAGCGGGGGGGCCCTACGAGCAGTACTTC.

The chain has TRBV19 and TRBJ1-4; possibly TRBD1 for D (5 bases). In germline, CDR1 is LNHDA, CDR2 SQIVND (reference sequence). Trimming shortened V by 10 bases and J by 8 bases, and 17 bases separated the two germline ends. The CDR3 runs to 13 residues. The CDR3 sequence is CATRGEGREKLFF. DNA for the CDR3: TGTGCCACCCGCGGGGAGGGACGAGAAAAACTGTTTTTT.

This chain links TRBV10-3 with TRBJ2-3; TRBD2 aligns across 10 bases. Germline assignment: CDR1 ENHRY and CDR2 SYGVKD. V dropped 10 bases and J dropped 4; count of bases not matched to a gene: 11. This CDR3 is 15 amino acids long. For the CDR3, the DNA is TGTGCCACCTCCCATAGCGGGGGGACGGCAGATACGCAGTATTTT. This translates into CATSHSGGTADTQYF.